Listed here are 30 T cell receptor beta chains from one sample, sequenced in a study of cytomegalovirus exposure and HLA in healthy donors. Primers included in the PCR were 60 Vbeta and 13 Jbeta primers. Measured with immunoSEQ multiplex PCR; TCRdb has only the in-frame clones, and not every one. The sample contains 200,000 to 250,000 clones, about four fifths of which appear only once. Sequencing used PBMCs. The origin of the receptors is a man aged 30-40 years in good health and CMV-seronegative.

The chain has TRBV27 and TRBJ2-7; TRBD1 aligns across 7 bases. V shed 3 bases and J 8 bases; nucleotides not matched to a gene: 19. CDR1 and CDR2 (germline): MNHEY, SMNVEV (reference sequence). The CDR3 totals 17 residues. The CDR3 nucleotides are TGTGCCAGCAGTTTCCTACGGACAGGTTCCCTTACTTACCAGCAGTACTTC. It translates to CASSFLRTGSLTYQQYF.

The rearrangement uses TRBV19 and TRBJ2-1; TRBD2 aligns across 9 bases. After removal of 5 bases from V and 3 bases from J, the junction contained 2 bases not matched to a gene. Germline loops: CDR1 LNHDA, CDR2 SQIVND (reference sequence). The CDR3 has 14 amino acids. The CDR3 sequence is CASSLAGVYNEQFF. CDR3 bases: TGTGCCAGTAGTTTAGCGGGGGTCTACAATGAGCAGTTCTTC.

The chain couples TRBV28 to TRBJ2-2; TRBD2 is a possible D gene (6 bases). The CDR3 spans 15 residues. Germline loops: CDR1 MDHEN, CDR2 SYDVKM. The ends were cut back, 3 bases at V and 5 bases at J, with 13 bases in the middle. The CDR3 here is CASSFGGMRTGELFF. In DNA form, the CDR3 reads TGTGCCAGCAGTTTTGGAGGGATGAGGACCGGGGAGCTGTTTTTT.

This chain joins TRBV2 and TRBJ1-1, with 7 bases matching TRBD1. Germline V gives CDR1 SNHLY, CDR2 FYNNEI. The junction had 19 bases not matched to a gene; V was cut back by 6 bases and J by 3 bases. The CDR3 sequence is 18 residues long. This chain's CDR3 is CASRAPGGQVEWDTEAFF. The DNA of the CDR3 is TGTGCCAGCAGGGCCCCAGGGGGGCAGGTCGAATGGGACACTGAAGCTTTCTTT.

Of note for this clone: Other DNA sequences in the same sample also yield this CDR3. The chain recombines TRBV27 with TRBJ2-6; maybe TRBD1 (6 bases). V lost 5 bases and J lost 5, with 22 bases in between. This CDR3 comprises 18 residues. Germline V gene data show CDR1 as MNHEY and CDR2 as SMNVEV (reference sequence). DNA for the CDR3: TGTGCCAGCAGTCCTAACTCGGGACACGGGGCCAGGGCCAACGTCCTGACTTTC. Translating it yields CASSPNSGHGARANVLTF.

The rearrangement links TRBV19 to TRBJ2-1; 11 positions agree with TRBD2. J gave up 0 bases and V 3 bases, and 7 bases lay outside the gene matches. Looked up from germline, CDR1 is LNHDA and CDR2 is SQIVND (reference sequence). This CDR3 region has 18 residues. The CDR3 region has the DNA TGTGCCAGTAGTATCATGGCCGGGACTAGCGGCTCCTACAATGAGCAGTTCTTC. Translated, it gives CASSIMAGTSGSYNEQFF.

This sequence joins TRBV18 and TRBJ2-3, with 8 nucleotides matching TRBD1. The germline gives CDR1 KGHSH, CDR2 LQKENI. The length of the CDR3 is 15 residues. J lost 0 bases, V lost 4 bases, and 3 bases had no gene match. The CDR3 sequence: CASSLQGASTDTQYF. The DNA for the CDR3 is TGTGCCAGCTCACTCCAGGGGGCTAGCACAGATACGCAGTATTTT.

V and J are TRBV5-6 and TRBJ2-3; maybe TRBD2 (7 bases). Per germline, CDR1 SGHDT and CDR2 YYEEEE. V was cut by 0 bases and J by 1 base, with 15 bases left in between. The CDR3 loop spans 17 amino acids. In nucleotides, the CDR3 is TGTGCCAGCAGCTTGGGCCTGGGGGCGGGGGGCACAGATACGCAGTATTTT. It is translated as CASSLGLGAGGTDTQYF.

This chain joins TRBV7-9 and TRBJ1-5, with 10 positions matching TRBD1. V was clipped by 5 bases and J by 5 bases; unmatched bases: 3. Germline values: CDR1 SEHNR, CDR2 FQNEAQ (reference sequence). CDR3 length: 14 residues. This CDR3 is CASSPGTGDQPQHF. The CDR3 DNA follows: TGTGCCAGCAGCCCCGGGACAGGGGATCAGCCCCAGCATTTT.

This clone was counted a few times. The chain links TRBV9 to TRBJ1-1, with D uncertain. Trimming took 4 bases from V and 4 from J, leaving 8 bases between them. CDR1 is SGDLS, CDR2 YYNGEE, per germline. The CDR3 sequence is 12 residues long. CDR3 amino acids: CASSSPFTEAFF. In DNA, the CDR3 is TGTGCCAGCAGCTCCCCTTTCACTGAAGCTTTCTTT.

This chain uses TRBV7-2 with TRBJ1-1, with 10 positions matching TRBD1. V lost 4 bases and J lost 2; bases outside the gene matches: 7. Germline loops: CDR1 SGHTA, CDR2 FQGNSA. CDR3 length equals 16 residues. In nucleotides, the CDR3 is TGTGCCAGCAGCTCCCGACAGGGGGCCGTCAACACTGAAGCTTTCTTT. It encodes CASSSRQGAVNTEAFF. Variable domain in full (rest from reference TRBV7-2 and TRBJ1-1): GAGVSQSPSNKVTEKGKDVELRCDPISGHTALYWYRQSLGQGLEFLIYFQGNSAPDKSGLPSDRFSAERTGGSVSTLTIQRTQQEDSAVYLCASSSRQGAVNTEAFFGQGTRLTVV.

The chain is built from TRBV18 and TRBJ1-2, with D tentatively TRBD1 (5 bases). The V end was cut by 3 bases, the J end by 4 bases, with 9 bases between. The CDR3 extends over 13 amino acids. Germline V gives CDR1 KGHSH, CDR2 LQKENI. CDR3 nucleotides: TGTGCCAGCTCACCGAGAGACAGCTATGGCTACACCTTC. This gives the protein CASSPRDSYGYTF.

The chain links TRBV5-8 to TRBJ2-5; D is perhaps TRBD1 (6 bases). Looked up from germline, CDR1 is SGHTS and CDR2 is YDEGEE. There are 14 residues in the CDR3. The V end lost 2 bases, the J end lost 3 bases, and 11 bases lay between the germline ends. CDR3 bases: TGTGCCAGCAGCTTTCCCCCAGGGGAAGAGACCCAGTACTTC. It translates to CASSFPPGEETQYF.

The V gene is TRBV5-1, the J gene TRBJ1-5; possible D gene TRBD1, 5 bases. Germline V gene lookup returns CDR1 SGHRS and CDR2 YFSETQ. V was clipped by 0 bases and J by 5 bases, with 9 bases between them. The CDR3 is 14 amino acids. This CDR3 reads CASSLGTGDQPQHF. CDR3 sequence (DNA): TGCGCCAGCAGCTTGGGGACGGGGGATCAGCCCCAGCATTTT.

This clone was detected once. The chain couples TRBV11-2 to TRBJ1-2; D might be TRBD1 (5 bases). V dropped 0 bases and J dropped 8 bases, with 16 bases sitting between them. Germline values: CDR1 SGHAT, CDR2 FQNNGV. This CDR3 region has 15 residues. The CDR3 loop is CASSLDMGGSYGYTF. DNA for the CDR3: TGTGCCAGCAGCTTAGATATGGGGGGAAGTTACGGCTACACCTTC.

The CDR3 is CASSPGTEAFF. The CDR3 bases are TGTGCCAGCAGCCCCGGGACTGAAGCTTTCTTT. The chain joins TRBV6-5 to TRBJ1-1; D remains ambiguous. V was cut by 6 bases and J by 5 bases, with 7 bases left in between. Looked up from germline, CDR1 is MNHEY and CDR2 is SVGAGI. The CDR3 spans 11 residues.

The chain combines TRBV20-1 with TRBJ1-1; D remains ambiguous. The V and J ends lost 0 bases and 11 bases respectively, with 10 bases between them. This CDR3 has 11 residues. The V gene's germline CDR1 is DFQATT and CDR2 SNEGSKA (reference sequence). This CDR3 reads CSARDEGAAFF. The CDR3 bases are TGCAGTGCTAGAGATGAGGGTGCGGCTTTCTTT.

The chain couples TRBV4-3 to TRBJ2-5; D unresolved. With 1 base removed from V and 1 base from J, the gap between germline ends came to 10 bases. This CDR3 has 15 amino acids. From germline, CDR1 is LGHNA and CDR2 YSLEER. This CDR3 is CASSQGLIPQETQYF. The CDR3, as DNA: TGCGCCAGCAGCCAAGGACTTATCCCCCAAGAGACCCAGTACTTC.

The rearrangement joins TRBV5-1 to TRBJ2-5, with 7 bases aligning to TRBD2. This CDR3 comprises 16 residues. Germline V gene lookup returns CDR1 SGHRS and CDR2 YFSETQ. Trimming took 0 bases from V and 1 from J; bases not matched to a gene: 6. For the CDR3, the DNA is TGCGCCAGCAGCTTGGAATTAGGGGAGGGCCAAGAGACCCAGTACTTC. Protein product: CASSLELGEGQETQYF. The whole variable domain, filled in from reference TRBV5-1 and TRBJ2-5, reads KAGVTQTPRYLIKTRGQQVTLSCSPISGHRSVSWYQQTPGQGLQFLFEYFSETQRNKGNFPGRFSGRQFSNSRSEMNVSTLELGDSALYLCASSLELGEGQETQYFGPGTRLLVL.

The genes are TRBV2 and TRBJ1-5; D perhaps matches TRBD1 (6 bases). This CDR3 comprises 16 residues. Germline-derived CDR1 and CDR2 are SNHLY and FYNNEI. Trimming took off 6 bases at V and 5 bases at J, with 20 bases between the two ends. The CDR3 spells CASSRPVGGLYQPQHF. DNA for the CDR3: TGTGCCAGCAGCCGCCCTGTGGGGGGGCTCTATCAGCCCCAGCATTTT.

The chain recombines TRBV10-3 with TRBJ1-2; 9 bases line up with TRBD1. The V segment lost 2 bases and the J segment 8 bases; nucleotides outside the gene matches: 0. Germline V gene data show CDR1 as ENHRY and CDR2 as SYGVKD. The CDR3 length is 12 residues. CDR3 nucleotide sequence: TGTGCCATCAGTGAGGGACAGGGGGGCTACACCTTC. The encoded protein is CAISEGQGGYTF.

The chain employs TRBV27 and TRBJ2-1; tentative D call: TRBD2 (6 bases). Germline CDR1 is MNHEY and CDR2 is SMNVEV (reference sequence). V shed 5 bases and J shed 9 bases, with 11 bases lying between them. The CDR3 loop spans 12 amino acids. The CDR3 coding sequence is TGTGCCAGCAGTCTCCGACTAGGTGAGCAGTTCTTC. Encoded protein: CASSLRLGEQFF.

The chain recombines TRBV6-4 with TRBJ2-2; D might be TRBD2 (5 bases). There are 14 residues in the CDR3. Germline V gives CDR1 MRHNA, CDR2 SNTAGT. The ends were cut back, 7 bases at V and 0 bases at J, with 9 bases in the middle. CDR3 DNA: TGTGCCAGCAAAGTGGACTCGAACACCGGGGAGCTGTTTTTT. Protein: CASKVDSNTGELFF.

This clone was found a few times. The chain uses TRBV29-1 and TRBJ1-2, with 7 positions matching TRBD1. This CDR3 spans 12 amino acids. The germline V gene has CDR1 SQVTM and CDR2 ANQGSEA. Trimming cost V 6 bases and J 2 bases; bases outside gene matches: 3. CDR3 nucleotides: TGCAGCGTCGCGGGACAGAACTATGGCTACACCTTC. This codes for CSVAGQNYGYTF. Using reference TRBV29-1 and TRBJ1-2 for the parts outside the CDR3, the full variable domain is SAVISQKPSRDICQRGTSLTIQCQVDSQVTMMFWYRQQPGQSLTLIATANQGSEATYESGFVIDKFPISRPNLTFSTLTVSNMSPEDSSIYLCSVAGQNYGYTFGSGTRLTVV.

The chain uses TRBV21-1 and TRBJ1-4; the D segment call TRBD1 is taken from the table without a DNA check. TRBV21-1 is shown as a pseudogene. This CDR3 region has 20 residues. The DNA for the CDR3 is TGTGCCAGCAGCCGCGATAGGAGGGGACAGGGGAGAGGGGCCGGGGAAAAACTGTTTTTT. Amino acids: CASSRDRRGQGRGAGEKLFF.

The chain carries TRBV2 and TRBJ2-1; 7 bases are shared with TRBD1. The CDR3 totals 13 residues. V was clipped by 3 bases and J by 7 bases; unmatched bases: 3. Germline V gives CDR1 SNHLY, CDR2 FYNNEI. CDR3 residues: CASSDRDSNEQFF. The DNA for the CDR3 is TGTGCCAGCAGTGACCGGGACAGTAATGAGCAGTTCTTC.

This clone was picked up a small number of times. The chain couples TRBV19 to TRBJ2-7; D is perhaps TRBD1 (6 bases). The CDR3 is 13 amino acids. Trimming stripped 3 bases from V and 2 bases from J, with 8 bases between. Germline values: CDR1 LNHDA, CDR2 SQIVND (reference sequence). CDR3: CASSIKGAYEQYF. The CDR3, as DNA: TGTGCCAGTAGTATCAAGGGGGCCTACGAGCAGTACTTC.

This clone was seen only a few times. V gene TRBV5-4 combines with J gene TRBJ1-2, with D perhaps TRBD1 (5 bases). CDR3 size: 16 residues. V lost 4 bases to trimming and J lost 7 bases, with 23 bases between them. Germline CDR1 and CDR2: SGHNT and YYREEE (reference sequence). Written as DNA, the CDR3 is TGTGCCAGCAGCGCGGGGACTGAGCCACAGTTCCGTGGCTACACCTTC. Residues: CASSAGTEPQFRGYTF.

This chain connects TRBV9 to TRBJ1-1; TRBD1 aligns across 8 bases. CDR3 length: 14 amino acids. V dropped 0 bases and J dropped 7; count of bases not matched to a gene: 5. Looked up from germline, CDR1 is SGDLS and CDR2 is YYNGEE. CDR3 DNA: TGTGCCAGCAGCGTAGGGAACAGGGGGGATGAAGCTTTCTTT. Its translation is CASSVGNRGDEAFF. Full variable domain (rest looked up from reference TRBV9 and TRBJ1-1): DSGVTQTPKHLITATGQRVTLRCSPRSGDLSVYWYQQSLDQGLQFLIQYYNGEERAKGNILERFSAQQFPDLHSELNLSSLELGDSALYFCASSVGNRGDEAFFGQGTRLTVV.

This clone was seen once. The rearrangement joins TRBV7-9 to TRBJ2-7; TRBD2 might be the D (5 bases). The CDR3 covers 16 residues. V was clipped by 2 bases and J by 6 bases, with 20 bases between them. Germline CDR1 SEHNR, CDR2 FQNEAQ (reference sequence). The CDR3 reads CASSLCPSRTFCEQYF. The CDR3, as DNA: TGTGCCAGCAGCTTATGTCCTAGCCGCACATTCTGCGAGCAGTACTTC.